One T cell receptor (beta chain) is described in this entry. This CDR3 is built from 14 residues. CDR1 and CDR2 from the germline V gene are MDHEN and SYDVKM. With 7 bases clipped from V and 6 bases from J, the junction kept 8 bases outside the gene matches. Profiled with immunoSEQ multiplex PCR; TCRdb holds only in-frame clones, not every one. The table has under 600,000 clones, 95% to 98% seen once. This specimen belongs to a study of shared clonotypes between healthy human individuals. Positively selected for CCR7, the CD45RO-negative cells used as naive CD8 cells excluded terminally differentiated effector memory CD45RA+ cells.

Sequenced material: naive CD8+ T cells sorted from blood. The V and J genes are TRBV28 and TRBJ2-1; 8 nucleotides agree with TRBD2. The clonotype originates from a man between 25 and 39 years old in good health. This CDR3 is CASILAGGINEQFF. The CDR3, as DNA: TGTGCCAGCATTCTGGCGGGAGGAATCAATGAGCAGTTCTTC.